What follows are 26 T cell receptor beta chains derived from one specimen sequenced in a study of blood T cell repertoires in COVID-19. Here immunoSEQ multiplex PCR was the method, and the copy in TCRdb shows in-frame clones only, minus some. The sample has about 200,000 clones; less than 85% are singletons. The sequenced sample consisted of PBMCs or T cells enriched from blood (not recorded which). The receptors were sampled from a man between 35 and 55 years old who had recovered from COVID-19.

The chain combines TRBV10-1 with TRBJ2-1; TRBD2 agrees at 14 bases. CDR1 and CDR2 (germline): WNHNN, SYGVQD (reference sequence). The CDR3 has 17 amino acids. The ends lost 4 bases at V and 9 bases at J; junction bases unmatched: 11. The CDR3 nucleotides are TGCGCCAGCAGTGGGGGGGGGACTAGCGGGAGAAGCAGTGAGCAGTTCTTC. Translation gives CASSGGGTSGRSSEQFF.

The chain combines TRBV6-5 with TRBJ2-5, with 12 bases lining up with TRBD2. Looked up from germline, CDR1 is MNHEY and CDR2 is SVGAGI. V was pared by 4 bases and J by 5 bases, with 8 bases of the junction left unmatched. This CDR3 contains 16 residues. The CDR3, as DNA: TGTGCCAGCAGTTTTGTGAGGACTAGCGGGACGGAGACCCAGTACTTC. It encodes CASSFVRTSGTETQYF.

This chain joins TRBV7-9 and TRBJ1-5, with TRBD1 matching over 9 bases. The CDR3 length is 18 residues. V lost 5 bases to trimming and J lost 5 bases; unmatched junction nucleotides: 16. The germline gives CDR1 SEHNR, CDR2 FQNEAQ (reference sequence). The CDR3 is CASSPHPGTGSGDQPQHF. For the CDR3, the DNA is TGTGCCAGCAGCCCACATCCCGGGACAGGGTCGGGGGATCAGCCCCAGCATTTT.

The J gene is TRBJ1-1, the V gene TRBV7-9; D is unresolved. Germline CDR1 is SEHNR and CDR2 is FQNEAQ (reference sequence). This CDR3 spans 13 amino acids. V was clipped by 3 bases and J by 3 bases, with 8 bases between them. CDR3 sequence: CASSLHSDTEAFF. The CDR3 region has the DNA TGTGCCAGCAGCTTGCACAGTGACACTGAAGCTTTCTTT.

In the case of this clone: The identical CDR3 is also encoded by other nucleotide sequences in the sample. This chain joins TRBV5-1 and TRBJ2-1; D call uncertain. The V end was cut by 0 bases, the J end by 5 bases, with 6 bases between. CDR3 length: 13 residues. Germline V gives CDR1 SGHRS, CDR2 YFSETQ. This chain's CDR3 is CASSLGQDNEQFF. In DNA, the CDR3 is TGCGCCAGCAGCTTGGGACAAGACAATGAGCAGTTCTTC.

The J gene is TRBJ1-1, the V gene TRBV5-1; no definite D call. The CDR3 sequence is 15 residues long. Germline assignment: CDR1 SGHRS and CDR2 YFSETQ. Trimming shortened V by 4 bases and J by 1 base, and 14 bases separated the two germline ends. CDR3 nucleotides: TGCGCCAGCAGCGTGGTGGGCCGACAGAACACTGAAGCTTTCTTT. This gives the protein CASSVVGRQNTEAFF.

In DNA, the CDR3 is TGTGCCAGTAGCCCCCAAGGGCACGGGATCTACGAGCAGTACTTC. This sequence encodes CASSPQGHGIYEQYF. This chain connects TRBV19 to TRBJ2-7; weak D call: TRBD2 (5 bases). The CDR3 runs 15 residues. The germline gives CDR1 LNHDA, CDR2 SQIVND (reference sequence). V lost 6 bases and J 3 bases, leaving 18 bases between the germline ends.

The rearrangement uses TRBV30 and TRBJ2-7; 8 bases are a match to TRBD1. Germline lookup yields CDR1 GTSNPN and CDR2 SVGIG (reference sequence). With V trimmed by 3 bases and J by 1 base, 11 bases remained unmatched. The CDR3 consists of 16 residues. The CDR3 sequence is CAWSRLTGASSYEQYF. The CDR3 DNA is TGTGCCTGGAGCCGACTGACAGGGGCCTCATCCTACGAGCAGTACTTC. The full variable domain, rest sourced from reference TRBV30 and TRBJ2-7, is SQTIHQWPATLVQPVGSPLSLECTVEGTSNPNLYWYRQAAGRGLQLLFYSVGIGQISSEVPQNLSASRPQDRQFILSSKKLLLSDSGFYLCAWSRLTGASSYEQYFGPGTRLTVT.

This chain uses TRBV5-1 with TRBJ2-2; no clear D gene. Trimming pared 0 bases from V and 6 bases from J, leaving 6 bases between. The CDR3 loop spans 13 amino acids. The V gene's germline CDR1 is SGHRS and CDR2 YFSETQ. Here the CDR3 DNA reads TGCGCCAGCAGCTTGGAGCCGCCCGGGGAGCTGTTTTTT. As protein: CASSLEPPGELFF.

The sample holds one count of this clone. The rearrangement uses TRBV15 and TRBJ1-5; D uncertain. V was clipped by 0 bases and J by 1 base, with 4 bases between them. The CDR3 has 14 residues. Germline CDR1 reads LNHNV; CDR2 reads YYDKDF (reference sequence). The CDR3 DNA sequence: TGTGCCACCAGCAGAGAGGCAAGCAATCAGCCCCAGCATTTT. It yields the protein CATSREASNQPQHF.

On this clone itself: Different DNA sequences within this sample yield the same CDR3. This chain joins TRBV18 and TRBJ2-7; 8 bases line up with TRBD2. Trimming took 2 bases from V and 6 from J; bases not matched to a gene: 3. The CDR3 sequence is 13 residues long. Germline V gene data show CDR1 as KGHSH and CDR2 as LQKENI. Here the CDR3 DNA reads TGTGCCAGCTCACCAGACCGGGGGGGCGAGCAGTACTTC. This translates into CASSPDRGGEQYF.

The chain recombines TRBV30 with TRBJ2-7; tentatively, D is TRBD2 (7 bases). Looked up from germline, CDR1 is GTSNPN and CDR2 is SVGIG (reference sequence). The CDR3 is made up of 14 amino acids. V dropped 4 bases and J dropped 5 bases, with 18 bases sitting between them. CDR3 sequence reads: CAWTVGGGVHEQYF. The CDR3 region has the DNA TGTGCCTGGACCGTCGGAGGGGGGGTCCACGAGCAGTACTTC. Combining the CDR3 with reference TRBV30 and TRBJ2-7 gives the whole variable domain SQTIHQWPATLVQPVGSPLSLECTVEGTSNPNLYWYRQAAGRGLQLLFYSVGIGQISSEVPQNLSASRPQDRQFILSSKKLLLSDSGFYLCAWTVGGGVHEQYFGPGTRLTVT.

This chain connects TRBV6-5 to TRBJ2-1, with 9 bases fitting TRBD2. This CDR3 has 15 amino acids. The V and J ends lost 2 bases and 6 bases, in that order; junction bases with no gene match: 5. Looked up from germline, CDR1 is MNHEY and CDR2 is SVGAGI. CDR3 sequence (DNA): TGTGCCAGCAGTTACCCTCGCGGGGGGGTCAATGAGCAGTTCTTC. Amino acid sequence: CASSYPRGGVNEQFF.

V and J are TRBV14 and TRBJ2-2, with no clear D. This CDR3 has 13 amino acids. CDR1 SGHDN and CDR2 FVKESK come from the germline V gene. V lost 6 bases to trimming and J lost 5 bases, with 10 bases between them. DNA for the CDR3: TGTGCCAGCAGTCGCGATTTAACCGGGGAGCTGTTTTTT. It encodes CASSRDLTGELFF.

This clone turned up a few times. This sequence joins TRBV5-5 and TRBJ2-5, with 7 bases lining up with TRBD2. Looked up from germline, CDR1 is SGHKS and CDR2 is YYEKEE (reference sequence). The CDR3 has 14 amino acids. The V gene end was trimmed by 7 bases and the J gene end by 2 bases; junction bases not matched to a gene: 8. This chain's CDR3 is CASRRSGGQETQYF. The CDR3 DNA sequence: TGTGCCAGCCGACGGTCGGGGGGTCAAGAGACCCAGTACTTC.

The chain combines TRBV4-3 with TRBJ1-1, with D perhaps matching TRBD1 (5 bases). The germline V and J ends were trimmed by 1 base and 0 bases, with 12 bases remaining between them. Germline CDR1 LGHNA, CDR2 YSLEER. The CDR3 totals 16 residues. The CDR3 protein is CASSQVVGVLNTEAFF. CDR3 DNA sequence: TGCGCCAGCAGCCAAGTGGTAGGGGTCCTGAACACTGAAGCTTTCTTT.

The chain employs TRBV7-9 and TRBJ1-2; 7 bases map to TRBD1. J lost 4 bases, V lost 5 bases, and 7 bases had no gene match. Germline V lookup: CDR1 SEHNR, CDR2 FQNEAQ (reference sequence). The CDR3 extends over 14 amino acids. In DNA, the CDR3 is TGTGCCAGCAGCGAAGAACAGGGGATCTATGGCTACACCTTC. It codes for CASSEEQGIYGYTF.

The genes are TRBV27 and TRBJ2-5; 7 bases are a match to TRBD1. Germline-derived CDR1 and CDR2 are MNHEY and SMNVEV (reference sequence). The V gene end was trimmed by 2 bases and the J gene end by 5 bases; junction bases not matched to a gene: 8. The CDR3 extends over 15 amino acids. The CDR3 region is CASSLGQTGAETQYF. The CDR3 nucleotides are TGTGCCAGCAGTTTAGGTCAAACAGGGGCCGAGACCCAGTACTTC.

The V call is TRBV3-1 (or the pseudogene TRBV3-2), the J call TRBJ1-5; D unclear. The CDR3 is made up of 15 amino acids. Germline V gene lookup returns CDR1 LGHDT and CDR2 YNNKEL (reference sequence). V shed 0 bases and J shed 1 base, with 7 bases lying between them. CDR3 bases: TGTGCCAGCAGCCAAGATTACGGGAGCAATCAGCCCCAGCATTTT. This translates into CASSQDYGSNQPQHF.

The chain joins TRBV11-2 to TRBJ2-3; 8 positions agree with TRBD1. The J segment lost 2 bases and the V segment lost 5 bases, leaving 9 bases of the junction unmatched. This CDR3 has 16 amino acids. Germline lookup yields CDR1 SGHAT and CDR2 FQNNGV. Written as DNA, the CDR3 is TGTGCCAGCAGCCAGAGGACAGGGCCACCCACAGATACGCAGTATTTT. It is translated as CASSQRTGPPTDTQYF.

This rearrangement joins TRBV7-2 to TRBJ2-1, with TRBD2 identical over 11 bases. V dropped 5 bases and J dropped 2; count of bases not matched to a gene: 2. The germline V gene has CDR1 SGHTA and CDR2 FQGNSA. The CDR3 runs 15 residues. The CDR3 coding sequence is TGTGCCAGCAGCGAACTAGCGGGGGCCTACAATGAGCAGTTCTTC. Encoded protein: CASSELAGAYNEQFF.

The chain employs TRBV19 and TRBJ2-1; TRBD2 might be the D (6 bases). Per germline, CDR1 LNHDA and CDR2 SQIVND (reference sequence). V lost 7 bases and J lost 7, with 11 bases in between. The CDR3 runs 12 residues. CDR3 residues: CASTAGRNEQFF. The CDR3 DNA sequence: TGTGCCAGTACCGCTGGGAGGAATGAGCAGTTCTTC. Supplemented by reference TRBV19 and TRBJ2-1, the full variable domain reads DGGITQSPKYLFRKEGQNVTLSCEQNLNHDAMYWYRQDPGQGLRLIYYSQIVNDFQKGDIAEGYSVSREKKESFPLTVTSAQKNPTAFYLCASTAGRNEQFFGPGTRLTVL.

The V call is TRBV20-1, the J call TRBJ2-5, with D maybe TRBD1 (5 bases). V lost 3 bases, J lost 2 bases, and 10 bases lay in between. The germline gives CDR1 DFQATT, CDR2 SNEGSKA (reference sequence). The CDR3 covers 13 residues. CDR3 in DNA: TGCAGTGCTAGTTTAGGGGTACAAGAGACCCAGTACTTC. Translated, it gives CSASLGVQETQYF.

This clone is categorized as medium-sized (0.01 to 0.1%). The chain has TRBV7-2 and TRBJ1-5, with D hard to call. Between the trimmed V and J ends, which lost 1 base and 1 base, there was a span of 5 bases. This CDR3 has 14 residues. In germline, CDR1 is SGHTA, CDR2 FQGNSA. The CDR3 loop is CASSLGASNQPQHF. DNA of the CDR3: TGTGCCAGCAGCTTAGGGGCGAGCAATCAGCCCCAGCATTTT.

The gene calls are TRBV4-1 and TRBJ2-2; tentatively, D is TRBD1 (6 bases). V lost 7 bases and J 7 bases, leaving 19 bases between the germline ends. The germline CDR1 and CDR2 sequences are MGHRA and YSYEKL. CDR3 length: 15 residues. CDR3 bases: TGCGCCAGCAACCCCTCGGGGATCAGGGGCGGGGAGCTGTTTTTT. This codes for CASNPSGIRGGELFF.

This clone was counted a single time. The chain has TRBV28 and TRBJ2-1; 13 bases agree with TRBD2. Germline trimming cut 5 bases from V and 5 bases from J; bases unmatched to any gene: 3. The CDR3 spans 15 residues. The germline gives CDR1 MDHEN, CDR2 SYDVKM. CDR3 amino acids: CASSEGLAGHNEQFF. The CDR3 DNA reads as TGTGCCAGCAGTGAGGGACTAGCGGGGCACAATGAGCAGTTCTTC.